Listed below are T cell receptor beta chains from one sample, sequenced in a study of T cells of healthy individuals. MiXCR, applied by TCRdb to the 5' RACE reads, yields one record per CDR3 protein. The table has 40,000 to 65,000 distinct CDR3 sequences, roughly 15% seen once. These receptors came from a human donor in good health. Each CDR3 is given with its conserved first and last residue. Fields, in order: J gene, D gene, CDR3 length, V gene, clone size, CDR3 DNA, CDR3 protein. D genes are given only for firm matches. Expanded clones are given a class, and other clones once, few, many or no size at all.

>TRBJ1-2|-|12|TRBV20-1|few
TGCAGTGCTTCGGGGACGGGCTATGGCTACACCTTC
CSASGTGYGYTF
>TRBJ2-3|-|15|TRBV20-1|many
TGCAGTGCTAGAGATCTCCGGAAACGCACAGATACGCAGTATTTT
CSARDLRKRTDTQYF
>TRBJ1-5|-|15|TRBV5-4|-
TGTGCCAGCAGCGGGTACAGTAAACACAATCAGCCCCAGCATTTT
CASSGYSKHNQPQHF
>TRBJ2-7|-|15|TRBV20-1|-
TGCAGTGCTAGCCAACTCCCAGGGGATGCAAACGAGCAGTACTTC
CSASQLPGDANEQYF
>TRBJ1-2|-|15|TRBV4-3|few
TGCGCCAGCAGCCTCCAGAACTCGGGAGCCTATGGCTACACCTTC
CASSLQNSGAYGYTF
>TRBJ2-2|-|18|TRBV5-4|-
TGTGCCAGCAGCTTGGGTATACGGACATTAGTCGGGACCGGGGAGCTGTTTTTT
CASSLGIRTLVGTGELFF
>TRBJ2-7|-|14|TRBV5-4|many
TGTGCCAGCAGCTCAGGGGGAGGGGTGGACGAGCAGTACTTC
CASSSGGGVDEQYF
>TRBJ1-5|-|15|TRBV9|many
TGTGCCAGCAGCCCGAGGGGTCAGCCTAATCAGCCCCAGCATTTT
CASSPRGQPNQPQHF
>TRBJ2-3|TRBD2|16|TRBV20-1|many
TGCAGTGCTGGTCTCACCGGGACTAGGAAGGAAGATACGCAGTATTTT
CSAGLTGTRKEDTQYF
>TRBJ1-5|-|16|TRBV20-1|-
TGCAGTGCTAGAGATGATAGGGTAAAGGTGAATCAGCCCCAGCATTTT
CSARDDRVKVNQPQHF
>TRBJ2-3|-|15|TRBV27|many
TGTGCCAGCAGTTTCAGGGCGACTGGGGAAGATACGCAGTATTTT
CASSFRATGEDTQYF
>TRBJ2-2|TRBD2|14|TRBV10-2|many
TGCGCCAGCCGGGGGGACCCGAACACCGGGGAGCTGTTTTTT
CASRGDPNTGELFF
>TRBJ1-1|-|13|TRBV7-9|-
TGTGCCAGCAGGACCACAGGGAACACTGAAGCTTTCTTT
CASRTTGNTEAFF
>TRBJ2-7|TRBD2|14|TRBV20-1|-
TGCAGTGCTAGCGGGACTAGCGTCCCCTACGAGCAGTACTTC
CSASGTSVPYEQYF
>TRBJ1-1|-|21|TRBV6-6|many
TGTGCCACCCTCCTCCCCCCCGTCGCCTCAAACGCTAAAAACGAGGAAGCGCAAGCTTTCTTT
CATLLPPVASNAKNEEAQAFF
>TRBJ2-2|TRBD2|15|TRBV7-2|few
TGTGCCAGCTTCCAGAGGAGCGGGGACACCGGGGAGCTGTTTTTT
CASFQRSGDTGELFF
>TRBJ2-5|TRBD2|19|TRBV20-1|many
TGCAGTGCTAGAGGTCACACTGGACTAGCGGGTCCTGGGGGAGAGACCCAGTACTTC
CSARGHTGLAGPGGETQYF
>TRBJ2-2|TRBD2|17|TRBV4-3|many
TGCGCCAGCAGCCAAGATACCTGGGCTAGCGGAAGGGGGGAGCTGTTTTTT
CASSQDTWASGRGELFF
>TRBJ2-3|TRBD2|13|TRBV6-2/TRBV6-3|few
TGTGCCAGCAAACCGGGGGGTGTAGATACGCAGTATTTT
CASKPGGVDTQYF
>TRBJ2-2|TRBD2|16|TRBV19|many
TGTGCCAGTAGTCTACTAGCGGGACTACTCACCGGGGAGCTGTTTTTT
CASSLLAGLLTGELFF
>TRBJ1-1|-|14|TRBV4-1|many
TGCGCCAGCAGCCCCCTCCTGGGTAACACTGAAGCTTTCTTT
CASSPLLGNTEAFF
>TRBJ2-7|-|11|TRBV7-9|few
TGTGCCGGGAGAGAGGCCCACGAGCAGTACTTC
CAGREAHEQYF
>TRBJ2-7|-|11|TRBV11-2|many
TGTGCCAGCAGCATTGGTTACGAGCAGTACTTC
CASSIGYEQYF
>TRBJ2-1|TRBD2|17|TRBV7-2|many
TGTGCCAGCAGCTTCCAACCTACTAGCGGGAGCTACAATGAGCAGTTCTTC
CASSFQPTSGSYNEQFF
>TRBJ1-1|-|17|TRBV19|few
TGTGCCAGTAGTATCCGGCGCGACAGGCACTCTGGCACTGAAGCTTTCTTT
CASSIRRDRHSGTEAFF
>TRBJ2-5|TRBD1|13|TRBV20-1|many
TGCAGTGCGAACAGGGGATTGGGAGAGACCCAGTACTTC
CSANRGLGETQYF
>TRBJ2-1|TRBD2|15|TRBV2|many
TGTGCCAGCAGTGAGGGGACTAGCGGGATCCATGAGCAGTTCTTC
CASSEGTSGIHEQFF
>TRBJ1-5|TRBD1|14|TRBV12-3/TRBV12-4|few
TGTGCCAGCAGTCCCGGGACAGGGGGCCAGCCCCAGCATTTT
CASSPGTGGQPQHF
>TRBJ1-5|TRBD1|15|TRBV6-2/TRBV6-3|-
TGTGCCAGCAGCTCGGGACAGCCCGCGGATCAGCCCCAGCATTTT
CASSSGQPADQPQHF
>TRBJ1-5|TRBD1|16|TRBV6-2/TRBV6-3|many
TGTGCCAGCAGTTCCAGGACAGGGGGCAGCGATCAGCCCCAGCATTTT
CASSSRTGGSDQPQHF
>TRBJ1-4|-|13|TRBV7-9|-
TGTGCCAGCAGCTTAGGATCTGTGGGGAAACTGTTTTTT
CASSLGSVGKLFF
>TRBJ2-1|TRBD2|16|TRBV6-5|-
TGTGCCAGCAGTTACTTAGCGGGGGGGTCCTACAATGAGCAGTTCTTC
CASSYLAGGSYNEQFF
>TRBJ2-7|TRBD1|13|TRBV20-1|many
TGCAGTGCTCTCCGGACAGGGTTGACCGAGCAGTACTTC
CSALRTGLTEQYF
>TRBJ2-1|-|13|TRBV12-3/TRBV12-4|-
TGTGCCAGCACCCGCCCAGGCTACAATGAGCAGTTCTTC
CASTRPGYNEQFF
>TRBJ2-2|-|13|TRBV12-3/TRBV12-4|few
TGTGCCAGCAAGGCGGGGGCCACCGGGGAGCTGTTTTTT
CASKAGATGELFF
>TRBJ1-5|-|15|TRBV19|-
TGTGCCAGTAGTTCAAAAACCGGGCCCAATCAGCCCCAGCATTTT
CASSSKTGPNQPQHF
>TRBJ2-1|TRBD2|15|TRBV20-1|few
TGCAGTGCTAGAGATGGTAGCGGGAGGAACAATGAGCAGTTCTTC
CSARDGSGRNNEQFF
>TRBJ2-3|TRBD2|16|TRBV24-1|once
TGTGCCACCAGTGATGCGTCTAGCGGATACACAGATACGCAGTATTTT
CATSDASSGYTDTQYF
>TRBJ2-3|TRBD2|13|TRBV20-1|few
TGCAGCCCAAAGGGAGCGGGAGCCGATACGCAGTATTTT
CSPKGAGADTQYF
>TRBJ2-7|-|12|TRBV29-1|many
TGCAGCGTTGAAAGAGGGACATACGAGCAGTACTTC
CSVERGTYEQYF
>TRBJ2-7|-|12|TRBV6-2/TRBV6-3|many
TGTGCCAGCAGTATCATCGGCTACGAGCAGTACTTC
CASSIIGYEQYF
>TRBJ1-4|-|14|TRBV20-1|few
TGCAGTGCCGAGGACGGGGGGCTGAATGAAAAACTGTTTTTT
CSAEDGGLNEKLFF
>TRBJ1-4|-|14|TRBV7-9|many
TGTGCCAGCAGCTTAGGCAGCAATAATGAAAAACTGTTTTTT
CASSLGSNNEKLFF
>TRBJ2-3|-|14|TRBV6-2/TRBV6-3|-
TGTGCCAGCAGGCCACAGGGAACTACAGATACGCAGTATTTT
CASRPQGTTDTQYF
>TRBJ2-7|TRBD1|15|TRBV7-2|-
TGTGCCAGCAGCTTGGACAGGGCCATATCCTACGAGCAGTACTTC
CASSLDRAISYEQYF
>TRBJ1-3|TRBD1|16|TRBV9|few
TGTGCCAGCAGCCCTAGACAGGGGGCCGAGGGAAACACCATATATTTT
CASSPRQGAEGNTIYF
>TRBJ2-2|TRBD1|15|TRBV6-5|many
TGTGCCAGCAGTTACTCGGGACAGGGAACCGGGGAGCTGTTTTTT
CASSYSGQGTGELFF
>TRBJ2-5|-|13|TRBV5-6|few
TGTGCCAGCAGCTTGGAACGGCGGGAGACCCAGTACTTC
CASSLERRETQYF
>TRBJ2-3|TRBD2|16|TRBV5-1|few
TGCGCCAGCAGCTTGGTTATAGCGGGGGGCCCTGATACGCAGTATTTT
CASSLVIAGGPDTQYF
>TRBJ2-1|-|18|TRBV28|many
TGTGCCAGCACCACCGATTACTTACGGGGACGGAAGGGACGAGAGCAGTTCTTC
CASTTDYLRGRKGREQFF
>TRBJ1-5|-|14|TRBV5-1|few
TGCGCCAGCAGCCTCGACAGCATGAATCAGCCCCAGCATTTT
CASSLDSMNQPQHF
>TRBJ1-1|-|13|TRBV6-2/TRBV6-3|many
TGTGCCAGCAGTCATACGGACAGAAGTGAAGCTTTCTTT
CASSHTDRSEAFF
>TRBJ1-1|TRBD1|17|TRBV20-1|few
TGCAGTGCTAGTGCTTGGACAGGAAATACTATGAACACTGAAGCTTTCTTT
CSASAWTGNTMNTEAFF
>TRBJ1-1|-|16|TRBV21-1|few
TGTGCCAGCAGTCCCCAAGCGCCCAGGGGCTACACTGAAGCTTTCTTT
CASSPQAPRGYTEAFF
>TRBJ2-5|-|15|TRBV7-8|-
TGTGCCAGCAGCGCCGGGGGGACAGACCAAGAGACCCAGTACTTC
CASSAGGTDQETQYF
>TRBJ2-1|TRBD2|17|TRBV20-1|many
TGCAGTGCTAGAGCCACTTCCGGGACTAGCGGATACAATGAGCAGTTCTTC
CSARATSGTSGYNEQFF
>TRBJ1-5|TRBD1|15|TRBV30|-
TGTGCCTGGAGTTTAACAGGGGGCCCGAATCAGCCCCAGCATTTT
CAWSLTGGPNQPQHF
>TRBJ2-5|TRBD2|16|TRBV4-1|-
TGCGCCAGCAGCCAAGAACTAGCGGGAGGGGGAGAGACCCAGTACTTC
CASSQELAGGGETQYF
>TRBJ1-2|-|15|TRBV7-9|many
TGTGCCAGCAGCCCTACGGGCCAGGGGTTAAGAGGCTACACCTTC
CASSPTGQGLRGYTF
>TRBJ2-6|-|17|TRBV4-2|-
TGTGCCAGCAGCCAAGATCTAGCCCCCTCTGGGGCCAACGTCCTGACTTTC
CASSQDLAPSGANVLTF